This T cell receptor (beta chain) was observed in a study of blood T cell repertoires in COVID-19. Across the whole study: PBMCs, B-cell-depleted T cells, or T cells provided the cDNA or gDNA that made up the material.

Assay used: immunoSEQ multiplex PCR; TCRdb lists only in-frame clones, some missing. The repertoire holds some 150,000 clones, with around three quarters as singletons. In germline, CDR1 is SEHNR, CDR2 FQNEAQ (reference sequence). The CDR3 contains 12 residues. V dropped 7 bases and J dropped 8 bases, with 14 bases sitting between them. Input material: peripheral blood. V gene TRBV7-9 combines with J gene TRBJ1-2, with a possible D match to TRBD1 (5 bases). The receptor was derived from a man aged 55 to 70 with acute or convalescent COVID-19. In DNA form, the CDR3 reads TGTGCCAGCACCCGGGGGGGTAAGGGCTACACCTTC. Amino acids: CASTRGGKGYTF.